Listed below are T cell receptor beta chains from one sample, sequenced in a study of blood T cell repertoires in COVID-19. Using immunoSEQ multiplex PCR, the repertoire was profiled, and TCRdb retains in-frame clones only, with some absent. This table holds approximately 140,000 clones, 65% to 85% found once. The sample taken for sequencing was peripheral blood. The receptors were sampled from a man in his sixties with active or convalescent COVID-19. Each CDR3 is given with its conserved first and last residue. The D gene is left open where the match is weak.

V	D	J	CDR3	DNA
TRBV5-6	TRBD1	TRBJ2-2	CASSLQGALAGELFF	TGTGCCAGCAGCTTACAGGGGGCGCTGGCCGGGGAGCTGTTTTTT
TRBV11-3	TRBD1	TRBJ1-5	CASSPGTGLYQPQHF	TGTGCCAGCAGCCCGGGGACAGGGCTTTATCAGCCCCAGCATTTT
TRBV9	TRBD2	TRBJ2-1	CASSFASGYNEQFF	TGTGCCAGCAGCTTCGCTAGCGGCTACAATGAGCAGTTCTTC
TRBV3-1/TRBV3-2	TRBD2	TRBJ2-7	CASTRPIAGGLAGPPYEQYF	TGTGCCAGCACCAGACCAATTGCGGGGGGACTAGCGGGCCCCCCCTACGAGCAGTACTTC
TRBV30	TRBD1	TRBJ1-2	CAWIRGQNGYTF	TGTGCCTGGATCAGGGGGCAGAATGGCTACACCTTC
TRBV19	TRBD2	TRBJ2-1	CASSPFRLAGTYNEQFF	TGTGCCAGTAGTCCGTTCCGACTAGCGGGAACATACAATGAGCAGTTCTTC
TRBV7-2	TRBD2	TRBJ2-3	CASSFDWTSGRIDTQYF	TGTGCCAGCAGCTTCGATTGGACTAGCGGGAGAATAGATACGCAGTATTTT
TRBV5-1	TRBD2	TRBJ2-3	CASSSGLAVSTDTQYF	TGCGCCAGCAGCTCGGGACTAGCGGTTAGCACAGATACGCAGTATTTT
TRBV5-5	NA	TRBJ2-7	CASSLGGDEQYF	TGTGCCAGCAGCCTCGGGGGAGACGAGCAGTACTTC
TRBV6-5	NA	TRBJ1-6	CASSFDSYSPLHF	TGTGCCAGCAGTTTCGACAGCTATTCACCCCTCCACTTT
TRBV7-3	NA	TRBJ2-1	CASTLAYTYNEQFF	TGTGCCAGCACCCTAGCGTATACCTACAATGAGCAGTTCTTC
TRBV12-3/TRBV12-4	NA	TRBJ2-5	CASSPGVTQYF	TGTGCCAGCAGTCCCGGGGTAACCCAGTACTTC